The T cell receptor beta chain under discussion was sequenced for a study of sequential checkpoint blockade in melanoma. Treatment defined: randomized to nivolumab then ipilimumab (arm A) or the reverse (arm B). Live CD3+CD8+ CD19− CD56− cells were sorted from PBMCs. Germline loops: CDR1 MDHEN, CDR2 SYDVKM. The CDR3 covers 12 residues. V lost 9 bases to trimming and J lost 1 base, with 9 bases between them. The table came from immunoSEQ multiplex PCR; TCRdb's copy has only in-frame clones and leaves some out. Of 20,000 or so clones in the sample, around 65% were seen once. The sequences come from CD8+ T cells sorted from blood (inferred from file names), collected from a patient given nivolumab and ipilimumab in sequence. The sequence derives from a human donor with melanoma. The V gene is TRBV28, the J gene TRBJ1-1; weak D call: TRBD1 (6 bases). This chain's CDR3 is CASTGRNTEAFF. The DNA for the CDR3 is TGTGCCAGTACAGGGAGGAACACTGAAGCTTTCTTT.